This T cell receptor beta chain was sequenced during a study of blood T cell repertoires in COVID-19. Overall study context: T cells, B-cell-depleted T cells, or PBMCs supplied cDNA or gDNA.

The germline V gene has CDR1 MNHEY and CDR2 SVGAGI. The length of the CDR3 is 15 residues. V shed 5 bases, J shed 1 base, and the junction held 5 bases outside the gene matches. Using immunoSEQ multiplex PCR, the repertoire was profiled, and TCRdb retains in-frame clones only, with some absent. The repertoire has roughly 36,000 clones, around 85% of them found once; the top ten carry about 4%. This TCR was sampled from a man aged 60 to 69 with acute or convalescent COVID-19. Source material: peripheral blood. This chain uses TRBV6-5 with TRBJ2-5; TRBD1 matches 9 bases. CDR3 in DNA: TGTGCCAGCAGTCAGACAGGGGGACGCCAAGAGACCCAGTACTTC. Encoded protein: CASSQTGGRQETQYF.